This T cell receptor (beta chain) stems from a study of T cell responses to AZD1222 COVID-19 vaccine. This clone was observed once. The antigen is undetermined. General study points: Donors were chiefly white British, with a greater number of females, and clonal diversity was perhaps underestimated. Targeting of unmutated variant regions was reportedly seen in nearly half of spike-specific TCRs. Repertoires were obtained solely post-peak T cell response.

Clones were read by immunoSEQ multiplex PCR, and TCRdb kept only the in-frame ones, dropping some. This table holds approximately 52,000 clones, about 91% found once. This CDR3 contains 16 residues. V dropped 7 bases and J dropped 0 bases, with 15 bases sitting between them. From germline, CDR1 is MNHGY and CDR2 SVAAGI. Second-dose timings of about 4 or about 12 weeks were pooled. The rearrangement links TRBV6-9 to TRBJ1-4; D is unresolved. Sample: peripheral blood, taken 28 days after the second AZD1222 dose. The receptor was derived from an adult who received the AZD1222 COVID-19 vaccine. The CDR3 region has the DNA TGTGCCAGCAAAGAGCGGCCCGCGGCAACTAATGAAAAACTGTTTTTT. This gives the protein CASKERPAATNEKLFF.